This T cell receptor (beta chain) comes out of a study of CD8+ T cells in alopecia areata. The study, taken as a whole, reports: Clonality in lesional scalp, especially alopecia totalis/universalis, exceeded that of normal scalp. Whereas mice showed it more clearly, TCR sharing across patients was murkier, possibly because of HLA. When scalp samples are sequenced, resident alphabeta T cells of normal skin are also captured.

Deletions cut 1 base from V and 0 bases from J, with 5 bases between. Germline V lookup: CDR1 SGHRS, CDR2 YFSETQ. The CDR3 is 15 amino acids. cDNA prepared by RNA extraction and subsequent reverse transcription served as the template for sequencing. Here immunoSEQ multiplex PCR was the method, and the copy in TCRdb shows in-frame clones only, minus some. The sample has some 110,000 clones, around 61% seen once. On this clone: Its specificity is unknown.

Sequencing was done on a sample of CD4+ T cells sorted from blood. This chain joins TRBV5-1 and TRBJ2-6; D gene uncertain. The receptor's source is a human donor in good health. DNA for the CDR3: TGCGCCAGCAGCTTGCAGAGCTCTGGGGCCAACGTCCTGACTTTC. The encoded protein is CASSLQSSGANVLTF.